The T cell receptor beta chain under discussion was sequenced for a study of shared T cell receptors in the human thymus. The assay was immunoSEQ multiplex PCR, and TCRdb's table has in-frame clones only and misses some. The sample holds about 660,000 clones, 88% seen once. The ends lost 8 bases at V and 5 bases at J; junction bases unmatched: 9. The germline CDR1 and CDR2 sequences are MGHDK and SYGVNS. The CDR3 is 15 amino acids. This sample was shared with a second study, whose subject was human thymus T cells.

Sequencing was done on a sample of thymocytes. This receptor was taken from a boy under two years old with a congenital heart defect. This chain uses TRBV25-1 with TRBJ2-1; 10 bases agree with TRBD2. This CDR3 reads CASRPLAGPDNEQFF. The CDR3 DNA follows: TGTGCCAGCCGGCCACTAGCGGGGCCTGACAATGAGCAGTTCTTC.